This T cell receptor beta chain stems from a study of CD8 T cells in ankylosing spondylitis. Findings of the study overall: Characteristic of ankylosing spondylitis blood, it appeared, was a TCR beta motif comprising several highly homologous variants. In ankylosing spondylitis patients, matched synovial fluid reportedly showed significant enrichment of disease-linked clones. Relatively scarce in peripheral blood, disease-linked clones were CD8+.

Concerning this clonotype itself: Antigen: not known.

MiXCR, run by TCRdb on the 5' RACE reads, gives a single entry per CDR3 protein. The sample consists of roughly 700,000 distinct CDR3 sequences, 15% to 20% of them appearing once. The germline CDR1 and CDR2 sequences are SGHRS and YFSETQ. The germline V and J ends were trimmed by 4 bases and 0 bases, with 16 bases remaining between them. This CDR3 spans 16 amino acids. The chain recombines TRBV5-1 with TRBJ1-1, with a tentative D call TRBD1 (6 bases). Specimen: blood, either unsorted or a sorted T cell fraction (not recorded which). This sequence was found in a male donor with ankylosing spondylitis. In DNA form, the CDR3 reads TGCGCCAGCAGCCTGGGGGAGGGGGGGCTGAACACTGAAGCTTTCTTT. Protein product: CASSLGEGGLNTEAFF.